This T cell receptor beta chain was profiled in a study of CD8+ T cells in alopecia areata. About the study: Treated patients took oral tofacitinib at 5 to 10 mg twice daily. The duration of tofacitinib was 6 to 18 months, with 6 months off drug afterward.

Whole-study results and caveats: Scalp lesions, especially in alopecia totalis/universalis, had higher clonality than normal scalp.

As to this clone: Its antigen is not known. The junction departs from the called germline gene at one end, perhaps through a read error. Other nucleotide sequences in the sample specify the same CDR3.

RNA was isolated and reverse transcribed to cDNA, the sequencing template. The protocol was immunoSEQ multiplex PCR, while the TCRdb copy is restricted to in-frame clones and leaves out a portion. This sample has over 150,000 clones, with about 60% found just once. The CDR3 has 14 residues. CDR1 ENHRY and CDR2 SYGVKD come from the germline V gene. Using a FACSAria, the CD4+ and CD8+ T cells were sorted from the PBMCs. Sequenced material: CD4+ T cells sorted from blood, taken at week 0. The chain carries TRBV10-3 and TRBJ1-6; no definite D call. The TCR originated in a human donor with alopecia areata. CDR3 bases: TGTGCCATCAGCGAGTCGGATGGAAATTCACCCCTCCACTTT. Its translation: CAISESDGNSPLHF.